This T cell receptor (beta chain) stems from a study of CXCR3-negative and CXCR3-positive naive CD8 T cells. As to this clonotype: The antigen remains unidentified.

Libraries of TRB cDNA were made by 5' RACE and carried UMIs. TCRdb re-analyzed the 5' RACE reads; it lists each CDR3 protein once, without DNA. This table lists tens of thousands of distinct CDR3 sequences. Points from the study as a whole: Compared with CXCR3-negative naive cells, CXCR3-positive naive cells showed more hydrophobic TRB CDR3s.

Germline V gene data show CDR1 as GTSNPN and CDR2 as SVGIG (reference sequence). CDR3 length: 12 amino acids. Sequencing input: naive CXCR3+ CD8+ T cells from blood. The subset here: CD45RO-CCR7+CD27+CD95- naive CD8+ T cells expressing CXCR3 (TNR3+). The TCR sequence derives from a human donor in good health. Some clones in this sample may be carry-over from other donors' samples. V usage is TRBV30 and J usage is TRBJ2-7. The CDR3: CAWSGQGYEQYF.